These T cell receptor beta chains were read from a single sample in a study of T cell repertoires in cytomegalovirus infection. These receptors are not linked to any known antigen. One entry per CDR3 protein, called by TCRdb with MiXCR from the reads. The sample lists fewer than 950,000 distinct CDR3 sequences; 32% were seen once. Sequencing used cultured CD8+ T cells from PBMCs, obtained from culture after CMV antigen stimulation. Receptor source: a human donor in good health (CMV status not recorded). Some clones in this sample may be carry-over from other donors' samples. The CDR3 runs from the conserved cysteine through the conserved F or W. Each record gives: J gene, D gene, clone size, V gene, CDR3 protein, CDR3 DNA. D genes are given only for firm matches. Part of the rows lack a size; the others show once, few, many or a class for expanded clones.

TRBJ2-1 | TRBD2 | NA | TRBV27 | CASSPPGLGHIQQFF | TGTGCCAGCAGTCCCCCGGGACTAGGCCATATTCAGCAGTTCTTC
TRBJ1-4 | NA | NA | TRBV19 | CASSIMPSEKLFF | TGTGCCAGTAGTATAATGCCCAGCGAAAAACTGTTTTTT
TRBJ2-7 | NA | few | TRBV7-6 | CASSLEHGVSSYEQYF | TGTGCCAGCAGCTTGGAGCATGGGGTTAGCTCCTACGAGCAGTACTTC
TRBJ2-7 | NA | NA | TRBV6-6 | CASSYRVEQYF | TGTGCCAGCAGTTACAGGGTTGAGCAGTACTTC
TRBJ2-1 | NA | NA | TRBV15 | CATSRDYEQFF | TGTGCCACCAGCAGAGATTATGAGCAGTTCTTC
TRBJ2-7 | NA | NA | TRBV10-3 | CAISEAGGSGYEQYF | TGTGCCATCAGTGAGGCTGGCGGGTCGGGTTACGAGCAGTACTTC
TRBJ1-6 | NA | NA | TRBV7-9 | CASTPWRVYNSPLHF | TGTGCCAGCACCCCATGGAGGGTGTATAATTCACCCCTCCACTTT
TRBJ1-1 | TRBD1 | NA | TRBV6-5 | CASSYGTGGYTEAFF | TGTGCCAGCAGTTACGGGACAGGGGGCTACACTGAAGCTTTCTTT
TRBJ2-1 | NA | NA | TRBV6-5 | CASSYGDFLNEQFF | TGTGCCAGCAGTTACGGGGACTTCCTTAATGAGCAGTTCTTC
TRBJ2-3 | TRBD1 | few | TRBV6-2/TRBV6-3 | CASSTLPRQGPITDTQYF | TGTGCCAGCAGTACGTTACCCCGACAGGGGCCAATCACAGATACGCAGTATTTT
TRBJ2-1 | TRBD2 | NA | TRBV12-3/TRBV12-4 | CANIPTSGESYNEQFF | TGTGCCAACATCCCGACTAGCGGGGAATCCTACAATGAGCAGTTCTTC
TRBJ1-1 | NA | once | TRBV12-3/TRBV12-4 | CASSPGVGTMNTEAFF | TGTGCCAGCAGCCCCGGAGTAGGAACCATGAACACTGAAGCTTTCTTT
TRBJ1-5 | NA | NA | TRBV27 | CASAEADHSNQPQHF | TGTGCCAGCGCAGAGGCAGACCATAGCAATCAGCCCCAGCATTTT
TRBJ1-4 | TRBD1 | few | TRBV6-6 | CASSYSIQGAYEKLFF | TGTGCCAGCAGTTACTCGATACAGGGGGCGTATGAAAAACTGTTTTTT
TRBJ1-4 | NA | NA | TRBV6-2/TRBV6-3 | CASSYGAEKLFF | TGTGCCAGCAGCTACGGGGCAGAAAAACTGTTTTTT
TRBJ2-2 | TRBD2 | few | TRBV11-3 | CASSLAGGPAGELFF | TGTGCCAGCAGCTTAGCGGGGGGGCCGGCCGGGGAGCTGTTTTTT
TRBJ1-1 | NA | few | TRBV15 | CATSSPRGTEAFF | TGTGCCACCAGCAGTCCCAGGGGAACTGAAGCTTTCTTT
TRBJ1-2 | NA | few | TRBV5-6 | CASSLSASNYGYTF | TGTGCCAGCAGCTTGTCAGCCTCTAACTATGGCTACACCTTC
TRBJ1-2 | TRBD1 | few | TRBV12-3/TRBV12-4 | CASSLSSTGGGNGYTF | TGTGCCAGCAGTCTTTCCTCTACAGGGGGCGGAAATGGCTACACCTTC
TRBJ1-1 | NA | few | TRBV2 | CASSVNVGNTEAFF | TGTGCCAGCAGCGTCAACGTGGGGAACACTGAAGCTTTCTTT
TRBJ2-3 | NA | NA | TRBV15 | CATSFRVTDTQYF | TGTGCCACCAGCTTTAGAGTCACAGATACGCAGTATTTT
TRBJ1-5 | NA | NA | TRBV7-8 | CASSLGAGRFNQPQHF | TGTGCCAGCAGCTTAGGGGCAGGGCGATTCAATCAGCCCCAGCATTTT
TRBJ2-1 | TRBD2 | NA | TRBV10-3 | CAISEGLAGESTNNEQFF | TGTGCCATCAGTGAGGGACTAGCGGGGGAGTCCACCAACAATGAGCAGTTCTTC
TRBJ2-5 | TRBD2 | few | TRBV6-2/TRBV6-3 | CASSQEITGGVQETQYF | TGTGCCAGCAGTCAAGAGATAACGGGGGGGGTCCAAGAGACCCAGTACTTC
TRBJ2-3 | NA | NA | TRBV6-8 | CASSYFRGDTQYF | TGTGCCAGCAGTTACTTCAGGGGAGATACGCAGTATTTT
TRBJ2-7 | NA | many | TRBV7-6 | CASSLVGLAYHEQYF | TGTGCCAGCAGCTTAGTAGGTCTAGCGTACCACGAGCAGTACTTC
TRBJ2-4 | TRBD2 | NA | TRBV27 | CASTPVGGTKNIQYF | TGTGCCAGCACTCCGGTGGGGGGGACCAAAAACATTCAGTACTTC
TRBJ2-3 | TRBD2 | few | TRBV12-3/TRBV12-4 | CASRGERGGPGDTQYF | TGTGCCAGCAGGGGGGAGCGGGGGGGCCCTGGAGATACGCAGTATTTT
TRBJ1-1 | NA | NA | TRBV19 | CATWGGAEAFF | TGTGCCACCTGGGGGGGGGCTGAAGCTTTCTTT
TRBJ2-7 | TRBD2 | NA | TRBV10-3 | CAISERTSGGPYEQYF | TGTGCCATCAGTGAAAGGACTAGCGGAGGACCCTACGAGCAGTACTTC
TRBJ2-1 | NA | NA | TRBV10-1 | CTSSESDRWGDEQFF | TGCACCAGCAGTGAGTCGGACAGGTGGGGGGATGAGCAGTTCTTC
TRBJ1-2 | NA | few | TRBV7-9 | CASSLGRGGYGYTF | TGTGCCAGCAGCTTAGGCAGGGGAGGCTATGGCTACACCTTC
TRBJ1-3 | NA | NA | TRBV4-1 | CASSQDGHTIYF | TGCGCCAGCAGCCAAGATGGACACACCATATATTTT
TRBJ1-4 | TRBD1 | few | TRBV28 | CASSPSDRGFNEKLFF | TGTGCCAGCAGTCCCTCAGACAGGGGCTTTAATGAAAAACTGTTTTTT
TRBJ2-2 | TRBD1 | NA | TRBV6-5 | CASRQAKGGITGELFF | TGTGCCAGCAGACAAGCGAAAGGGGGCATCACCGGGGAGCTGTTTTTT
TRBJ2-1 | TRBD1 | few | TRBV5-4 | CASIFRDRGHNEQFF | TGTGCCAGCATCTTCCGGGACAGGGGCCACAATGAGCAGTTCTTC
TRBJ2-1 | NA | NA | TRBV19 | CASSIVQASYNEQFF | TGTGCCAGTAGTATAGTACAGGCTTCCTACAATGAGCAGTTCTTC
TRBJ2-3 | NA | NA | TRBV6-1 | CASSGVDTDTQYF | TGTGCCAGCAGCGGGGTGGACACAGATACGCAGTATTTT
TRBJ2-7 | NA | NA | TRBV27 | CASGRTGNEQYF | TGTGCCAGCGGACGTACAGGGAACGAGCAGTACTTC
TRBJ2-2 | NA | NA | TRBV19 | CASSIPTGPLANTGELFF | TGTGCCAGTAGTATCCCGACAGGACCCCTCGCGAACACCGGGGAGCTGTTTTTT
TRBJ1-1 | NA | NA | TRBV5-1 | CASRPGLGNTEAFF | TGCGCCAGCAGACCAGGGCTGGGGAACACTGAAGCTTTCTTT
TRBJ1-1 | NA | NA | TRBV19 | CASSPGGHWNTEAFF | TGTGCCAGTAGTCCCGGGGGACACTGGAACACTGAAGCTTTCTTT
TRBJ1-2 | NA | few | TRBV4-1 | CASSQVDSNYGYTF | TGCGCCAGCAGCCAAGTAGACAGCAACTATGGCTACACCTTC
TRBJ2-7 | NA | few | TRBV6-5 | CASSYSSGNEQYF | TGTGCCAGCAGTTACTCATCGGGGAACGAGCAGTACTTC
TRBJ2-3 | TRBD1 | NA | TRBV28 | CASSDAPGQGDIDSTDTQYF | TGTGCCAGCAGTGACGCTCCGGGACAGGGGGACATAGATAGCACAGATACGCAGTATTTT
TRBJ2-3 | NA | many | TRBV12-3/TRBV12-4 | CASSLEVVDTQYF | TGTGCCAGCAGTTTGGAAGTGGTGGATACGCAGTATTTT
TRBJ2-2 | NA | few | TRBV7-9 | CASSSLRGAGELFF | TGTGCCAGCAGCTCGCTGAGAGGGGCCGGGGAGCTGTTTTTT
TRBJ2-1 | NA | once | TRBV5-5 | CASSFPGGLDEQFF | TGTGCCAGCAGCTTTCCGGGGGGCTTGGATGAGCAGTTCTTC